The clone carrying this TCR beta chain was counted only a few times. What it binds is unknown. Time point denoted: sample taken at primary tumor resection. TCRs were sequenced from unsorted whole RNA of tumor, nontumor lung or PBMC. The donor group consisted of approximately 77 patients who had untreated, early-stage non-small cell lung cancer. V was clipped by 3 bases and J by 3 bases, with 2 bases between them. This CDR3 has 12 residues. Each CDR3 protein is one row after TCRdb ran MiXCR on the 5' RACE reads. The table has fewer than 20,000 distinct CDR3 sequences, under 20% seen once. This sample is part of a study of spatial heterogeneity in lung cancer. Points from the study as a whole: Relative to follow-up, resection was when ubiquitous expanded tumor TCRs appeared more in blood.

The input for sequencing was PBMCs, taken at surgery. This TCR was sampled from a male donor with early-stage non-small cell lung cancer. The rearrangement uses TRBV12-3 or TRBV12-4 and TRBJ2-2; D ambiguous. The CDR3 is CASSFDTGELFF. The CDR3 DNA is TGTGCCAGCAGTTTCGACACCGGGGAGCTGTTTTTT.